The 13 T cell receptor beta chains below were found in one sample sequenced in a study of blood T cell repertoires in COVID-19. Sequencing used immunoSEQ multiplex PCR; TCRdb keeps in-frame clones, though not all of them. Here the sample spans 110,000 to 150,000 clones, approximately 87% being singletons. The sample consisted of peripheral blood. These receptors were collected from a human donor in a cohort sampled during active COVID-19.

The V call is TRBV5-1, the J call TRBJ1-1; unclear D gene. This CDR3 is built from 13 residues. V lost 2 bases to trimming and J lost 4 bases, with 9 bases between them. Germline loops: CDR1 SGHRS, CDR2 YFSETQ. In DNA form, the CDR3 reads TGCGCCAGCAGCTTCGGAGGTCCCACTGAAGCTTTCTTT. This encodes CASSFGGPTEAFF.

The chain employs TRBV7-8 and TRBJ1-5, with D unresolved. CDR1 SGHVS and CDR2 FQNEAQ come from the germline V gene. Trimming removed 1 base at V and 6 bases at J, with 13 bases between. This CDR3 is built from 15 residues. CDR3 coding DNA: TGTGCCAGCAGCTTAGTGGGCGGGGAAAGTCAGCCCCAGCATTTT. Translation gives CASSLVGGESQPQHF.

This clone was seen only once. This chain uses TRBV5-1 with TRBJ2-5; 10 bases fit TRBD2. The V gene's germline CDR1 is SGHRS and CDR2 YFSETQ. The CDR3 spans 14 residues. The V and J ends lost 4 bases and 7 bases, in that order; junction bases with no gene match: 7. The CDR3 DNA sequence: TGCGCCAGCAGCCCGGCTAGCGGGAGTGGGACCCAGTACTTC. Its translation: CASSPASGSGTQYF.

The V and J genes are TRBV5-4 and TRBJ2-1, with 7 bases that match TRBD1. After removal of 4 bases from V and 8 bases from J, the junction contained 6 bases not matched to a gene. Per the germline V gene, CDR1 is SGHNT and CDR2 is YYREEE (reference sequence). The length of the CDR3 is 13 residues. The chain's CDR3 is CASSLTGSDEQFF. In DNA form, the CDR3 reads TGTGCCAGCAGCCTGACAGGGTCAGATGAGCAGTTCTTC.

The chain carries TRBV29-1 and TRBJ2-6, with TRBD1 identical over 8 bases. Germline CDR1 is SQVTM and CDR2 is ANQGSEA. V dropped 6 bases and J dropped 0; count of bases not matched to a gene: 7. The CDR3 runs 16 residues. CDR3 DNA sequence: TGCAGCGTGGGGGACAGGTCGTCCTCTGGGGCCAACGTCCTGACTTTC. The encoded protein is CSVGDRSSSGANVLTF.

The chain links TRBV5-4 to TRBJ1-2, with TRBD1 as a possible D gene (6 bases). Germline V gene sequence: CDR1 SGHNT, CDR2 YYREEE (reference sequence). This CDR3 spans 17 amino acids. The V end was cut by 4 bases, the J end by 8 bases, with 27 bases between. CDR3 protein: CASSPGGQGPLTRGYTF. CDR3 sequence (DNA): TGTGCCAGCAGCCCCGGGGGGCAGGGACCCCTAACCCGCGGCTACACCTTC.

The CDR3, as DNA: TGTGCCAGCAGCCAAGACATGAGTTCTGGTCAGCCCCAGCATTTT. Its protein product is CASSQDMSSGQPQHF. The V gene is TRBV4-2, the J gene TRBJ1-5; D gene unclear. There are 15 residues in the CDR3. V gave up 0 bases and J gave up 6 bases, with 12 bases separating them. Germline V CDR1 and CDR2: LGHNA, YNFKEQ.

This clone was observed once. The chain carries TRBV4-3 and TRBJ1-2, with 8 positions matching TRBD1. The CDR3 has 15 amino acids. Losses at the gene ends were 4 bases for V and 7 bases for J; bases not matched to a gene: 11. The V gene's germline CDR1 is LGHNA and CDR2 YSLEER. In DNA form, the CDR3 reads TGCGCCAGCAGCCCTCAAGCACAGGGGGGGTTTGGCTACACCTTC. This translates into CASSPQAQGGFGYTF.

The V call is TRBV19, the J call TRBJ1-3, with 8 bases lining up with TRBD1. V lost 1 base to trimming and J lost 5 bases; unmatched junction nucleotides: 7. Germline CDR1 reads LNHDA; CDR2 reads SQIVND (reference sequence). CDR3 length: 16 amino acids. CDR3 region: CASSIVFRDRRNTIYF. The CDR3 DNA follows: TGTGCCAGTAGTATAGTCTTCCGGGACAGGAGAAACACCATATATTTT.

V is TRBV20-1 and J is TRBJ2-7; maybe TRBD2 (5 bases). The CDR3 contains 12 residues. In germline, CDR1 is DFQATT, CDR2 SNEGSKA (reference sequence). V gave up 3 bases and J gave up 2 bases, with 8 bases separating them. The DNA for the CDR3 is TGCAGTGCTAGTGAGGGCCCCTACGAGCAGTACTTC. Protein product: CSASEGPYEQYF.

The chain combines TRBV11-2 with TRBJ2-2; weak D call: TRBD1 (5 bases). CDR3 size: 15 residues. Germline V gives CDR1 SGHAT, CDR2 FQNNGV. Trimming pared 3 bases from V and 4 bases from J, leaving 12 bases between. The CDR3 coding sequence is TGTGCCAGCAGCTTTGCAGGGATGGGCACCGGGGAGCTGTTTTTT. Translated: CASSFAGMGTGELFF.

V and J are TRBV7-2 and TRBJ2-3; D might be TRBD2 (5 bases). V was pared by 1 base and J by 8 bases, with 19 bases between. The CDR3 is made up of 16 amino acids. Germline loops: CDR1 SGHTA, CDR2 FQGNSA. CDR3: CASSLGVRRGEGTQYF. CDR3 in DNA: TGTGCCAGCAGCTTAGGGGTGAGACGCGGTGAGGGTACGCAGTATTTT.

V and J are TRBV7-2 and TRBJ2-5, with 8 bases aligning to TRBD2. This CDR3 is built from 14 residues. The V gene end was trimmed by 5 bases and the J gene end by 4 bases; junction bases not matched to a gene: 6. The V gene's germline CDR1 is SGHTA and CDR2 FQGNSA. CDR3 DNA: TGTGCCAGCAGCCCGGGGGGGCGGAGAGAGACCCAGTACTTC. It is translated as CASSPGGRRETQYF.